Listed here is a single T cell receptor beta chain. What it recognizes is unknown. The junction departs from the called germline gene at one end, perhaps through a read error. The sample is drawn from a study of CD4+ T cells in melanoma. The study, taken as a whole, reports: A reported correlation linked neoantigen-specific CD4+ T cells to CD8+, macrophage and B cell function.

Produced via immunoSEQ multiplex PCR; TCRdb's table is partial and in-frame only. In the table there are around 50,000 clones, 75% to 90% of which are singletons. The CDR3 sequence is 14 residues long. Looked up from germline, CDR1 is SGHAT and CDR2 is FQNNGV. The clonotype originates from a human donor with melanoma. The chain employs TRBV11-2 and TRBJ1-2, with 8 positions matching TRBD1. Sequencing used peripheral blood. CDR3 sequence: CASSIDRGGWGYTF. The CDR3 DNA reads as TGTGCCAGCAGCATAGACAGGGGCGGTTGGGGCTACACCTTC.